Listed below are T cell receptor beta chains from one sample, sequenced in a study of T cell responses to AZD1222 COVID-19 vaccine. Clones were read by immunoSEQ multiplex PCR, and TCRdb kept only the in-frame ones, dropping some. The repertoire consists of 80,000 to 100,000 clones, with around 84% occurring once and the leading ten covering 5.6%. Sequencing used peripheral blood, obtained 28 days after the second AZD1222 dose. All receptors come from an adult who received the AZD1222 COVID-19 vaccine. The CDR3 runs from the conserved cysteine through the conserved F or W. Fields, in order: clone size, V gene, D gene, J gene, CDR3 protein, CDR3 DNA. The D gene is left open where the match is weak. The size field is filled for only some rows; it gives once, few, many or a size class.

clone size: .
V gene: TRBV7-2
D gene: .
J gene: TRBJ2-6
CDR3 protein: CASSKRAASLGANVLTF
CDR3 DNA: TGTGCCAGCAGCAAGCGGGCCGCGTCTCTGGGGGCCAACGTCCTGACTTTC

clone size: .
V gene: TRBV5-1
D gene: .
J gene: TRBJ2-1
CDR3 protein: CASREGPSRYEQFF
CDR3 DNA: TGCGCCAGCAGGGAGGGGCCGAGCAGGTATGAGCAGTTCTTC

clone size: .
V gene: TRBV2
D gene: TRBD1
J gene: TRBJ1-1
CDR3 protein: CASRQGINTEAFF
CDR3 DNA: TGTGCCAGCAGACAGGGGATAAACACTGAAGCTTTCTTT

clone size: .
V gene: TRBV11-3
D gene: .
J gene: TRBJ2-1
CDR3 protein: CASSLVGTGYNEQFF
CDR3 DNA: TGTGCCAGCAGCTTAGTGGGGACTGGGTACAATGAGCAGTTCTTC

clone size: once
V gene: TRBV10-3
D gene: TRBD1
J gene: TRBJ2-5
CDR3 protein: CAISPGQGLRKTQYF
CDR3 DNA: TGTGCCATCAGTCCGGGACAGGGGTTAAGAAAGACCCAGTACTTC

clone size: .
V gene: TRBV9
D gene: .
J gene: TRBJ2-1
CDR3 protein: CASSADLAGYRAYEQFF
CDR3 DNA: TGTGCCAGCAGCGCAGACCTTGCTGGGTACCGCGCCTATGAGCAGTTCTTC

clone size: .
V gene: TRBV7-9
D gene: TRBD1
J gene: TRBJ2-7
CDR3 protein: CASSLGTENYEQYF
CDR3 DNA: TGTGCCAGCAGCCTAGGGACAGAGAACTACGAGCAGTACTTC

clone size: .
V gene: TRBV7-8
D gene: .
J gene: TRBJ2-2
CDR3 protein: CASSLRAAGGNTGELFF
CDR3 DNA: TGTGCCAGCAGCTTGAGAGCGGCCGGGGGTAACACCGGGGAGCTGTTTTTT

clone size: .
V gene: TRBV28
D gene: .
J gene: TRBJ2-1
CDR3 protein: CATGGPTYNEQFF
CDR3 DNA: TGTGCCACTGGGGGCCCAACCTACAATGAGCAGTTCTTC

clone size: .
V gene: TRBV7-2
D gene: TRBD1
J gene: TRBJ2-2
CDR3 protein: CASSLGTGVRGELFF
CDR3 DNA: TGTGCCAGCAGCTTAGGCACAGGGGTTAGGGGGGAGCTGTTTTTT

clone size: .
V gene: TRBV9
D gene: .
J gene: TRBJ1-1
CDR3 protein: CASSVGQMNTEAFF
CDR3 DNA: TGTGCCAGCAGCGTAGGACAGATGAACACTGAAGCTTTCTTT

clone size: .
V gene: TRBV3-1/TRBV3-2
D gene: TRBD1
J gene: TRBJ2-7
CDR3 protein: CASSQAGGQGYEQYF
CDR3 DNA: TGTGCCAGCAGCCAGGCTGGGGGACAGGGCTACGAGCAGTACTTC

clone size: .
V gene: TRBV7-2
D gene: .
J gene: TRBJ2-7
CDR3 protein: CASSLNGNYEQYF
CDR3 DNA: TGTGCCAGCAGCTTAAACGGTAACTACGAGCAGTACTTC

clone size: .
V gene: TRBV12-3/TRBV12-4
D gene: TRBD1
J gene: TRBJ1-2
CDR3 protein: CASSLDRGYGYTF
CDR3 DNA: TGTGCCAGCAGCCTGGACAGGGGCTATGGCTACACCTTC

clone size: few
V gene: TRBV3-1/TRBV3-2
D gene: .
J gene: TRBJ2-1
CDR3 protein: CASSQGLAPGYEQFF
CDR3 DNA: TGTGCCAGCAGCCAAGGGCTAGCCCCCGGGTATGAGCAGTTCTTC

clone size: .
V gene: TRBV28
D gene: .
J gene: TRBJ2-2
CDR3 protein: CASSLSKTGRSITGELFF
CDR3 DNA: TGTGCCAGCAGTTTATCCAAGACAGGCCGCTCCATCACCGGGGAGCTGTTTTTT

clone size: .
V gene: TRBV3-1/TRBV3-2
D gene: .
J gene: TRBJ1-5
CDR3 protein: CASSPNGGINQPQHF
CDR3 DNA: TGTGCCAGCAGCCCCAATGGGGGGATTAATCAGCCCCAGCATTTT

clone size: .
V gene: TRBV28
D gene: .
J gene: TRBJ1-5
CDR3 protein: CASFRVNQPQHF
CDR3 DNA: TGTGCCAGCTTCAGGGTCAATCAGCCCCAGCATTTT

clone size: .
V gene: TRBV7-8
D gene: .
J gene: TRBJ1-2
CDR3 protein: CASSSGLRGANYGYTF
CDR3 DNA: TGTGCCAGCAGCTCGGGACTCCGGGGGGCTAACTATGGCTACACCTTC

clone size: .
V gene: TRBV5-1
D gene: TRBD2
J gene: TRBJ2-1
CDR3 protein: CASGPGGEYNEQFF
CDR3 DNA: TGCGCCTCCGGGCCGGGAGGTGAATACAATGAGCAGTTCTTC

clone size: few
V gene: TRBV6-5
D gene: .
J gene: TRBJ1-2
CDR3 protein: CASRRPTEPYGYTF
CDR3 DNA: TGTGCCAGCAGGAGGCCGACGGAGCCTTATGGCTACACCTTC

clone size: .
V gene: TRBV15
D gene: .
J gene: TRBJ1-2
CDR3 protein: CATSTTRGNGYTF
CDR3 DNA: TGTGCCACCAGCACAACCAGGGGAAATGGCTACACCTTC

clone size: .
V gene: TRBV30
D gene: .
J gene: TRBJ1-1
CDR3 protein: CAWSGRDRDTEAFF
CDR3 DNA: TGTGCCTGGAGTGGGAGGGACCGCGACACTGAAGCTTTCTTT

clone size: .
V gene: TRBV18
D gene: .
J gene: TRBJ2-2
CDR3 protein: CASSPRQATGELFF
CDR3 DNA: TGTGCCAGCTCACCACGGCAGGCCACCGGGGAGCTGTTTTTT

clone size: .
V gene: TRBV10-2
D gene: TRBD2
J gene: TRBJ2-1
CDR3 protein: CATKESSGRGPDNEQFF
CDR3 DNA: TGCGCCACCAAGGAAAGTAGCGGGAGGGGGCCAGACAATGAGCAGTTCTTC

clone size: .
V gene: TRBV10-3
D gene: .
J gene: TRBJ2-2
CDR3 protein: CAISYSTGELFF
CDR3 DNA: TGTGCCATCAGTTACTCAACCGGGGAGCTGTTTTTT

clone size: .
V gene: TRBV21-1
D gene: .
J gene: TRBJ1-2
CDR3 protein: CATPGQGNYGYTF
CDR3 DNA: TGTGCCACCCCGGGACAGGGAAACTATGGCTACACCTTC

clone size: .
V gene: TRBV19
D gene: .
J gene: TRBJ2-7
CDR3 protein: CATEGGTNKPYEQYF
CDR3 DNA: TGTGCCACCGAGGGCGGGACCAACAAACCCTACGAGCAGTACTTC

clone size: .
V gene: TRBV11-3
D gene: TRBD2
J gene: TRBJ2-1
CDR3 protein: CASSLVTAGVVNEQFF
CDR3 DNA: TGTGCCAGCAGCTTAGTCACGGCGGGAGTAGTAAATGAGCAGTTCTTC

clone size: .
V gene: TRBV3-1/TRBV3-2
D gene: TRBD2
J gene: TRBJ2-7
CDR3 protein: CASSTTSGSYEQYF
CDR3 DNA: TGTGCCAGCAGCACGACTAGCGGGTCCTACGAGCAGTACTTC

clone size: .
V gene: TRBV14
D gene: .
J gene: TRBJ1-1
CDR3 protein: CASSQADGKAFF
CDR3 DNA: TGTGCCAGCAGCCAAGCGGACGGAAAAGCTTTCTTT

clone size: .
V gene: TRBV7-2
D gene: TRBD1
J gene: TRBJ1-1
CDR3 protein: CASSPQGRRTEAFF
CDR3 DNA: TGTGCCAGCAGCCCACAGGGGAGGAGGACTGAAGCTTTCTTT

clone size: .
V gene: TRBV18
D gene: TRBD1
J gene: TRBJ2-7
CDR3 protein: CASSPPGQGRIHEQYF
CDR3 DNA: TGTGCCAGCTCACCCCCGGGACAGGGGCGCATACACGAGCAGTACTTC

clone size: .
V gene: TRBV3-1/TRBV3-2
D gene: .
J gene: TRBJ2-7
CDR3 protein: CASSQDDGHYEQYF
CDR3 DNA: TGTGCCAGCAGCCAAGACGACGGCCACTACGAGCAGTACTTC

clone size: .
V gene: TRBV9
D gene: TRBD2
J gene: TRBJ2-1
CDR3 protein: CASSVESKAGVGDNEQFF
CDR3 DNA: TGTGCCAGCAGCGTAGAAAGTAAGGCGGGAGTCGGGGACAATGAGCAGTTCTTC

clone size: .
V gene: TRBV28
D gene: TRBD1
J gene: TRBJ1-5
CDR3 protein: CASSFPGTGISNQPQHF
CDR3 DNA: TGTGCCAGCAGTTTTCCCGGGACAGGGATAAGCAATCAGCCCCAGCATTTT

clone size: .
V gene: TRBV6-5
D gene: .
J gene: TRBJ2-3
CDR3 protein: CASRQDARDTQYF
CDR3 DNA: TGTGCCAGCAGACAAGACGCCCGAGATACGCAGTATTTT

clone size: .
V gene: TRBV5-1
D gene: .
J gene: TRBJ2-7
CDR3 protein: CASSLAGLPYEQYF
CDR3 DNA: TGCGCCAGCAGCTTGGCAGGCCTACCCTACGAGCAGTACTTC

clone size: .
V gene: TRBV11-3
D gene: .
J gene: TRBJ2-1
CDR3 protein: CASSLYGGPYNEQFF
CDR3 DNA: TGTGCCAGCAGCTTATACGGAGGGCCGTACAATGAGCAGTTCTTC

clone size: .
V gene: TRBV10-1
D gene: TRBD1
J gene: TRBJ2-7
CDR3 protein: CASSRQGATRNEQYF
CDR3 DNA: TGCGCCAGCAGTCGTCAGGGGGCAACGCGGAACGAGCAGTACTTC

clone size: .
V gene: TRBV27
D gene: .
J gene: TRBJ2-7
CDR3 protein: CASRALDVAYEQYF
CDR3 DNA: TGTGCCAGCAGAGCGCTCGACGTAGCCTACGAGCAGTACTTC

clone size: .
V gene: TRBV6-5
D gene: .
J gene: TRBJ2-2
CDR3 protein: CASRGPNTGELFF
CDR3 DNA: TGTGCCAGCAGGGGCCCGAACACCGGGGAGCTGTTTTTT

clone size: .
V gene: TRBV6-4
D gene: TRBD2
J gene: TRBJ2-2
CDR3 protein: CASSDQGLAGGGRGELFF
CDR3 DNA: TGTGCCAGCAGTGACCAGGGACTAGCGGGAGGAGGACGCGGGGAGCTGTTTTTT

clone size: few
V gene: TRBV5-1
D gene: .
J gene: TRBJ2-2
CDR3 protein: CASTLTGPTGELFF
CDR3 DNA: TGCGCCAGCACATTAACAGGGCCCACCGGGGAGCTGTTTTTT

clone size: .
V gene: TRBV30
D gene: .
J gene: TRBJ1-1
CDR3 protein: CAWTLGYNTEAFF
CDR3 DNA: TGTGCCTGGACATTGGGATATAACACTGAAGCTTTCTTT